Here is one T cell receptor beta chain with its context. This clonotype was seen at least ten times. Its recognized antigen is unknown. It has no much larger one-base neighbor in the sample; base qualities were not kept. The junction carries 13 bases between V and J, which are trimmed by 0 bases and 4 bases respectively. The CDR3 numbers 15 residues from cysteine through phenylalanine. CDR3 DNA is the only sequence kept; it has 45 bases, read in frame from the first base. The data originate from a study of T-cell reconstitution after alpha-beta-depleted transplantation in children (dated by TCRdb to 2015 to 2016). Notes on the research overall: T-cell immune reconstitution after TCRalphabeta/CD19-depleted allogeneic hematopoietic cell transplantation in children was quantitatively tracked in the study by means of TCR repertoire profiling.

The library was built by means of PCR. The sample was run on an Illumina HiSeq 2500. TCR library preparation used molecular barcoding, with unique molecular identifiers applied to normalize quantification of the TCRbeta repertoire. Clones were called with MiXCR by TCRdb after fastp trimmed the public reads at Q25, and only in-frame beta chains were retained. Records with the same CDR3 protein are collapsed into one entry carrying the most frequent genes and DNA. For this sample the table gives over 85,000 distinct CDR3 sequences, of which 10% to 13% were detected only once. 8% of the sample rests with the top ten.

The sequencing used PBMCs from the stem cell graft donor, collected from the stem cell graft. The chain uses TRBV12-3 or TRBV12-4 and TRBJ2-7; perhaps TRBD2 is the D gene, with 5 bases matching. This sequence was found in a human donor who donated a stem cell graft to a child with acute lymphoblastic leukemia. The CDR3 protein is CASSLASGVLYEQYF. The DNA is as follows: TGTGCCAGCAGTTTAGCGTCCGGGGTTCTATACGAGCAGTACTTC.